This T cell receptor (beta chain) was captured by sequencing in a study of blood T cell repertoires in COVID-19. Whole-study context: Specimens from acute and convalescent COVID-19 originated in the United States, Italy and Spain. T cells, B-cell-depleted T cells, or PBMCs provided the cDNA or gDNA that served as material.

Assay used: immunoSEQ multiplex PCR; TCRdb lists only in-frame clones, some missing. The profile shows some 96,000 clones, roughly 84% of them singletons. Sequenced input: peripheral blood. This TCR came from a human donor in a cohort sampled during active COVID-19.

The CDR3: CASSLLAGGTTDTQYF. CDR3 DNA sequence: TGTGCCAGCAGTTTGCTAGCGGGGGGGACCACAGATACGCAGTATTTT. The V gene is TRBV27, the J gene TRBJ2-3, with 12 bases matching TRBD2. Germline V gene sequence: CDR1 MNHEY, CDR2 SMNVEV (reference sequence). CDR3 length: 16 amino acids. The junction had 3 bases not matched to a gene; V was cut back by 3 bases and J by 2 bases.